This T cell receptor (beta chain) derives from a study of T-cell memory formation after mild COVID-19 (dated by TCRdb to about 2021). Concerning the study at large: TCR sequence clusters from the two donors were largely donor specific. The cohort comprised two young, previously healthy adult volunteers, one female and one male. In two donors, T-cell clones that expanded and contracted after mild COVID-19 were followed by sequencing TCRalpha and TCRbeta repertoires longitudinally.

This clonotype appeared a single time. No antigen is known for it. No much larger clonotype is one base removed from it; base qualities were not supplied. One read alone is a weak basis. The sequencer listed for this sample is Illumina NovaSeq 6000. TCRalpha and TCRbeta cDNA libraries were built by 5'RACE with constant-segment primers, adding sample barcodes and unique molecular identifiers. Trizol reagent was used to extract RNA from every sample. The libraries were amplified in two PCR steps, and the second step added a second sample barcode and Illumina TruSeq adapters. The libraries were sequenced on an Illumina NovaSeq using 2 x 150 bp paired-end reads. In the original analysis: The reads were demultiplexed and collapsed into UMI-guided consensus sequences using migec v1.2.7. Using mixcr v2.1.11, UMI consensuses were aligned to TRA and TRB V and J templates and then assembled into clonotypes. A clonotype was counted as expanded or contracted only when both edgeR and NoisET called the clonotype significant, with the noise models trained on biological replicates. edgeR calls used a false discovery rate-adjusted p below 0.01 and a log2 fold-change threshold of 1. As an exploratory analysis of dynamics, max-normalized trajectories of the 1000 most abundant clonotypes were examined by PCA with hierarchical clustering. Separately sequenced CD4+ and CD8+ repertoires were used to assign the CD4 or CD8 phenotype of responding clones. TCRdb trimmed the raw reads at Q25, called clones with MiXCR and kept productive beta chains. Rows are combined by CDR3 protein, so each entry shows the most common genes and DNA. It is TCRdb's table, rather than the study itself, that gives the V and J calls and clone size. The sample table shows 350,000 or so distinct CDR3 sequences, and 20% to 25% are seen once. The top ten clones comprise roughly 23% of the sample.

Study-wide findings and limitations: Contracting CD4+ clones turned up mainly in the CM and EM memory subsets, whereas EMRA was where CD8+ clones were enriched. Balanced CD4/CD8 phenotypes were observed for clones contracting from day 15 to 85, whereas a bias towards CD4+ was observed for a second wave of clones expanding from day 15 to 37. The study covered only two mild cases, and larger cohorts including severe cases with pre-infection samples were considered necessary. The second-wave clones that peaked on day 37 were not confirmed to be SARS-CoV-2 specific. Some responding clones were found in pre-infection memory, which suggests that pre-existing cross-reactive memory T cells took part in the SARS-CoV-2 response.

V loses 0 bases of germline sequence and J loses 5 bases, and the interval between the two ends is 7 bases. In the germline V gene, CDR1 corresponds to ENHRY and CDR2 to SYGVKD. From its cysteine to its phenylalanine, the CDR3 spans 13 amino acids. The only DNA kept is the CDR3, 39 bases in frame from the first base. Ficoll-Paque density gradient centrifugation was the method used to isolate PBMCs. The chain links TRBV10-3 with TRBJ1-1, and perhaps TRBD1 as D gene, on 5 matching bases. This sequence originates from a man between 18 and 29 years old who had mild COVID-19 (a few samples of this study predate the infection). The sample titles of this study are shuffled in the database, so cell type and time point are left out; the donor was told from shared clones. The sequenced material came from PBMCs or a T cell subset sorted from them (not recorded which). The DNA is as follows: TGTGCCATCAGTGAGTCTTCAGGGACTGAAGCTTTCTTT. Its product reads: CAISESSGTEAFF.